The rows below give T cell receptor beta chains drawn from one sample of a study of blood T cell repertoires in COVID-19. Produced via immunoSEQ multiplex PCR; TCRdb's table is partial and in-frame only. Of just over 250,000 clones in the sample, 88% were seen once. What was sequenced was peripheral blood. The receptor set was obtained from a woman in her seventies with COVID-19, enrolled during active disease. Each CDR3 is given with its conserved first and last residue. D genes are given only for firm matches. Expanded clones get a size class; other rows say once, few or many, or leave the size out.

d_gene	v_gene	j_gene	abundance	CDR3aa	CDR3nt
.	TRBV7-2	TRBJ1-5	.	CASSVRAKQPQHF	TGTGCCAGCAGCGTCAGGGCTAAGCAGCCCCAGCATTTT
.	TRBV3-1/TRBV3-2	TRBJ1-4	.	CASSSHGEEKLFF	TGTGCCAGCAGCTCCCACGGTGAGGAAAAACTGTTTTTT
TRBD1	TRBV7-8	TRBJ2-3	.	CASSSTLQGTPTDTQYF	TGTGCCAGCAGCTCAACTTTACAGGGGACCCCCACAGATACGCAGTATTTT
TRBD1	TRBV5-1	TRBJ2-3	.	CASSRDRGTSTDTQYF	TGCGCCAGCAGCAGGGACAGGGGAACTAGCACAGATACGCAGTATTTT
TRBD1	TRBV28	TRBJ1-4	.	CASSYDRGSEKLFF	TGTGCCAGCAGTTACGACAGGGGTAGTGAAAAACTGTTTTTT
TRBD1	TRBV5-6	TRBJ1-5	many	CASSYRGLNQPQHF	TGTGCCAGCAGCTATAGGGGGCTAAATCAGCCCCAGCATTTT
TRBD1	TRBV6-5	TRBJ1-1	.	CASSYTDRGPSEAFF	TGTGCCAGCAGTTACACCGACAGGGGGCCGTCTGAAGCTTTCTTT
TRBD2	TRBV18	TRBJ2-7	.	CASSPSGSSYEQYF	TGTGCCAGCTCACCCAGCGGGAGCTCCTACGAGCAGTACTTC
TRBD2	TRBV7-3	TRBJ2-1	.	CASSSRRGYNEQFF	TGTGCCAGCAGCTCACGGCGGGGGTACAATGAGCAGTTCTTC
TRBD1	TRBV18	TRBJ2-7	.	CASSYETGEQYF	TGTGCCAGCTCATACGAGACAGGGGAGCAGTACTTC
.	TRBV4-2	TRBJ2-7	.	CASSREGGRSYEQYF	TGTGCCAGCAGCCGAGAGGGGGGACGTAGCTACGAGCAGTACTTC
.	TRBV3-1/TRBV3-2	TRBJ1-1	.	CASSQGRRETEAFF	TGTGCCAGCAGCCAAGGGCGCCGGGAAACTGAAGCTTTCTTT
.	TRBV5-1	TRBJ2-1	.	CASSSFSGVSYNEQFF	TGCGCCAGCAGCTCCTTTTCGGGGGTCTCCTACAATGAGCAGTTCTTC
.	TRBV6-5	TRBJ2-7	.	CASSRTRGAGYEQYF	TGTGCCAGCAGCCGCACCAGGGGGGCTGGCTACGAGCAGTACTTC
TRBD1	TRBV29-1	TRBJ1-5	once	CSVKQGNQPQHF	TGCAGCGTGAAACAGGGGAATCAGCCCCAGCATTTT
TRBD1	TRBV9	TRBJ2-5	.	CASSVAGQGLSETQYF	TGTGCCAGCAGCGTAGCGGGACAGGGGTTGAGCGAGACCCAGTACTTC
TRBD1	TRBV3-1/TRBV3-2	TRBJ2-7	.	CASSQPGQGPYEQYF	TGTGCCAGCAGCCAACCGGGACAGGGGCCCTACGAGCAGTACTTC
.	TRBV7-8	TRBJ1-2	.	CASSLSEGIFNGYTF	TGTGCCAGCAGCTTAAGTGAGGGAATCTTCAATGGCTACACCTTC
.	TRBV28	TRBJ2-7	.	CATLLTGASYEQYF	TGTGCCACCCTTTTGACAGGCGCTTCCTACGAGCAGTACTTC
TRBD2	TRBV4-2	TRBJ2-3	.	CASSHPISATSGTSTDTQYF	TGTGCCAGCAGCCACCCCATCTCCGCGACTAGCGGTACTAGCACAGATACGCAGTATTTT
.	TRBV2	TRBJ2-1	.	CASSEDPPVSSYNEQFF	TGTGCCAGCAGTGAAGACCCGCCGGTAAGCTCCTACAATGAGCAGTTCTTC
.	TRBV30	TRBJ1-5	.	CAWGRGFRQPQHF	TGTGCCTGGGGAAGGGGGTTTCGGCAGCCCCAGCATTTT
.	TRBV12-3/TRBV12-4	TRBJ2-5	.	CASSSGGLETQYF	TGTGCCAGCAGTTCCGGAGGGCTAGAGACCCAGTACTTC
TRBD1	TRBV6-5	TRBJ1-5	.	CASSRGTDTQPQHF	TGTGCCAGCAGCCGCGGGACAGATACCCAGCCCCAGCATTTT
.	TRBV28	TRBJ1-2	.	CASSFSTAGANYGYTF	TGTGCCAGCAGTTTTTCGACAGCAGGAGCTAACTATGGCTACACCTTC
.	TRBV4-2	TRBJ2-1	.	CASSQSTGVYNEQFF	TGTGCCAGCAGCCAGTCTACAGGAGTTTACAATGAGCAGTTCTTC
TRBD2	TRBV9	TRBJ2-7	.	CASSQSGGEQYF	TGTGCCAGCAGCCAATCGGGAGGGGAGCAGTACTTC
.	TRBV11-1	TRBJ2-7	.	CASSKDSYEQYF	TGTGCCAGCAGCAAGGACAGCTACGAGCAGTACTTC
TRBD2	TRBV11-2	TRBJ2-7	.	CASSLTSVQAGGVQYF	TGTGCCAGCAGCTTAACGTCCGTTCAAGCGGGAGGGGTGCAGTACTTC
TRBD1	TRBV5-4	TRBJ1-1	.	CASSDRGHNTEAFF	TGTGCCAGCAGCGACAGGGGGCATAACACTGAAGCTTTCTTT
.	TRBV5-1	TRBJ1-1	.	CASSLASGVNTEAFF	TGCGCCAGCAGCTTGGCCTCCGGAGTGAACACTGAAGCTTTCTTT
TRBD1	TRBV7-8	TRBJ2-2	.	CASSARDRSTGELFF	TGTGCCAGCAGCGCCCGGGACAGAAGCACCGGGGAGCTGTTTTTT
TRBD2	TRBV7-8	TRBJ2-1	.	CASSLTSGNSNEQFF	TGTGCCAGCAGCTTAACTAGCGGGAATAGTAATGAGCAGTTCTTC
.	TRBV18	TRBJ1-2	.	CASHSGAANYGYTF	TGTGCCAGCCACTCAGGGGCGGCTAACTATGGCTACACCTTC
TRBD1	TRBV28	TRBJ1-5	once	CASSQGEGQPQHF	TGTGCCAGCAGTCAGGGGGAAGGTCAGCCCCAGCATTTT
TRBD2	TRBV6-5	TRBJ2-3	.	CASSNAGGPTDTQYF	TGTGCCAGCAGCAATGCGGGAGGACCTACAGATACGCAGTATTTT
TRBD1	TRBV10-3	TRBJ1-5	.	CAISESTGLGQPQHF	TGTGCCATCAGTGAGTCGACAGGGTTGGGCCAGCCCCAGCATTTT
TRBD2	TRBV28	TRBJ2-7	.	CASRRPGTSGEQYF	TGTGCCAGCAGACGACCCGGGACTAGCGGTGAGCAGTACTTC
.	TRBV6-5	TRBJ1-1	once	CASSYSQAITEAFF	TGTGCCAGCAGTTACTCACAGGCTATCACTGAAGCTTTCTTT
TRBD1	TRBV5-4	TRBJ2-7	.	CASSRQGRDEQYF	TGTGCCAGCAGCCGACAGGGACGGGACGAGCAGTACTTC
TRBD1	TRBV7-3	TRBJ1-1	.	CASRVTGENEAFF	TGTGCCAGCAGAGTTACAGGGGAGAATGAAGCTTTCTTT
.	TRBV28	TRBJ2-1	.	CASSSSAGGSYNEQFF	.
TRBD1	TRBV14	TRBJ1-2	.	CASSQQTGADGYTF	TGTGCCAGCAGCCAGCAGACAGGGGCCGATGGCTACACCTTC
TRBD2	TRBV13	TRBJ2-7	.	CASSVRRRTRAEQYF	TGTGCCAGCAGCGTACGCCGTAGGACTAGGGCCGAGCAGTACTTC
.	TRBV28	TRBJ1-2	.	CASSLDSAWGGYTF	TGTGCCAGCAGTTTGGACTCTGCTTGGGGTGGCTACACCTTC
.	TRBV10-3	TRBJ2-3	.	CAISGTNGSDTQYF	TGTGCCATCAGTGGGACAAATGGGTCAGATACGCAGTATTTT
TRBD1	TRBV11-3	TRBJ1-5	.	CASGSRDRGADQPQHF	TGTGCCAGCGGAAGCCGGGACAGGGGAGCGGATCAGCCCCAGCATTTT
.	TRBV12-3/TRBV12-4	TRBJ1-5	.	CASKGRGSQPQHF	TGTGCCAGCAAGGGTAGGGGAAGTCAGCCCCAGCATTTT
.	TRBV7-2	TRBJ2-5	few	CASSLQQGRRTQYF	TGTGCCAGCAGCTTGCAACAGGGTCGAAGGACCCAGTACTTC
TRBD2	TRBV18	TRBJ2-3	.	CASSPSSGVTDTQYF	TGTGCCAGCTCACCGAGCAGCGGGGTCACAGATACGCAGTATTTT
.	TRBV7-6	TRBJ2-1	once	CASSQGVGSYNEQFF	TGTGCCAGCAGCCAAGGGGTCGGGTCCTACAATGAGCAGTTCTTC
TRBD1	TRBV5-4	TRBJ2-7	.	CASSSRDRPSYEQYF	TGTGCCAGCAGCTCCCGGGACAGACCCTCCTACGAGCAGTACTTC
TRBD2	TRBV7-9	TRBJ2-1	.	CASSSLTAGTSRNEQFF	TGTGCCAGCAGCTCCTTAACGGCCGGGACTAGCAGGAATGAGCAGTTCTTC